This T cell receptor beta chain was documented in a study of human T cells and chemical hapten exposure. Study background: Patients having alopecia areata, totalis or universalis were mostly female.

Comment on this clonotype: Its antigen is unidentified.

MiXCR, applied by TCRdb to the RACE reads, yields one record per CDR3 protein. The sample carries more than 300,000 distinct CDR3 sequences, approximately 5.1% recorded once. Overall study findings and caveats: Healthy people's immune response may differ from that of the donors, who had alopecia.

J was trimmed by 8 bases and V by 5 bases; bases with no gene match: 10. The CDR3 is 14 amino acids. From germline, CDR1 is MNHEY and CDR2 SMNVEV (reference sequence). Time point: pre-sensitization, week 0. As to treatment: therapeutic diphenylcyclopropenone sensitization with weekly scalp DPC. The TCR sequence derives from a woman aged 45-65 years with alopecia areata. Some clones in this sample may be carry-over from other donors' samples. This sequence joins TRBV27 and TRBJ1-2, with 8 bases lining up with TRBD1. Sequencing used whole blood, obtained in connection with sensitization to the hapten diphenylcyclopropenone (DPC). CDR3 coding DNA: TGTGCCAGCAGTACCCATCAGGGGGCTTGGGGCTACACCTTC. It specifies CASSTHQGAWGYTF.